These T cell receptor beta chains were read from a single sample in a study of cytomegalovirus exposure and HLA in healthy donors. Measured with immunoSEQ multiplex PCR; TCRdb has only the in-frame clones, and not every one. This sample carries 100,000 to 150,000 clones, roughly four fifths of them seen once, and the ten largest clones take less than 6.5%. The sequencing input was PBMCs. These TCRs come from a middle-aged woman in good health and CMV-seropositive. Both conserved end residues are trimmed from each CDR3. The order of the fields is J gene, D gene, V gene, CDR3 protein. A D gene is named only where the DNA matches it firmly.

>TRBJ2-1|TRBD2|TRBV6-1
ASSGGTSGLNEQF
>TRBJ2-5|.|TRBV7-9
ASSSSDSLQETQY
>TRBJ2-1|TRBD2|TRBV7-9
ASSTSGEAYRGQF
>TRBJ1-6|.|TRBV9
ASSPEADSGYNSPLH
>TRBJ1-1|TRBD1|TRBV5-1
ASNKGQVNTEAF
>TRBJ1-5|TRBD1|TRBV6-6
ASSWTGSNQPQH
>TRBJ2-3|TRBD2|TRBV19
ASSNLAGRPDTQY
>TRBJ1-2|TRBD1|TRBV5-5
ASSPDRVGYGYT
>TRBJ2-7|TRBD1|TRBV7-2
ASSVGQGLGEQY
>TRBJ2-4|.|TRBV2
ASIGGEKNIQY
>TRBJ2-1|TRBD2|TRBV23-1
ASSPPGKREFYNEQF
>TRBJ1-2|.|TRBV4-2
ASSQEVFRGSLGTNYGYT
>TRBJ2-4|.|TRBV9
ASSVGGGENIQY
>TRBJ2-7|.|TRBV9
ASSAGSSSYEQY
>TRBJ2-1|.|TRBV7-9
ASSSNKVEGYNEQF
>TRBJ2-7|TRBD2|TRBV4-3
ASSQGGGLASPYEQY
>TRBJ1-2|TRBD1|TRBV28
ASSFNRGYGYT
>TRBJ2-3|.|TRBV29-1
SVVTTISTDTQY
>TRBJ2-1|.|TRBV9
ASSSRGQSYNEQF
>TRBJ2-1|TRBD2|TRBV29-1
SVVLAGGMQF
>TRBJ2-7|.|TRBV18
ASSHSFTYEQY
>TRBJ2-7|.|TRBV13
ASSLVGEVPYEQY
>TRBJ2-3|.|TRBV10-2
ASSVSQGWTDTQY
>TRBJ2-2|TRBD2|TRBV5-6
ASSQTGGTGELF
>TRBJ1-3|.|TRBV13
ASTFVDRQRNTIY
>TRBJ1-1|TRBD1|TRBV30
AWSTRTGTNTEAF
>TRBJ2-3|TRBD2|TRBV29-1
SVLGGLAGEDSTDTQY
>TRBJ2-1|TRBD1|TRBV27
ASRTGQGAYNEQF
>TRBJ1-4|TRBD1|TRBV19
ASSIGTGNEKLF
>TRBJ2-3|TRBD2|TRBV7-2
ASSPGTSGYTQY
>TRBJ2-1|.|TRBV7-8
ASSLGASDNEQF
>TRBJ2-1|.|TRBV14
ASSQDTQGLATYNEQF
>TRBJ2-1|.|TRBV5-8
ASSPGLLPGNEQF
>TRBJ2-3|TRBD1|TRBV6-1
ASRGQAPDTQY
>TRBJ1-1|TRBD1|TRBV10-3
AISEDRADYKAF
>TRBJ2-3|TRBD2|TRBV9
ASSGGSLAGGPSDTQY
>TRBJ2-7|TRBD2|TRBV7-9
ASTDLRGTSGASYEQY
>TRBJ2-3|TRBD2|TRBV11-1
ASSLLASGNTDTQY
>TRBJ2-7|.|TRBV25-1
ASSESGAPLYEQY
>TRBJ1-3|TRBD1|TRBV28
ASSSGQGRNTIY
>TRBJ2-2|.|TRBV7-8
ASSLNLGPRQKVYTGELF